This T cell receptor (beta chain) is drawn from a study of blood T cell repertoires in COVID-19 (dated by TCRdb to about 2020). Turning to the overall study: Collaborator samples came from the United States, Italy and Spain and covered acute and convalescent phases of COVID-19. Sample metadata almost always included a de-identified subject ID, COVID-19 status, age in years and sex. Where available, HLA class I and class II types were obtained from metadata supplied by the sample provider rather than from assay-based typing. The dataset comprised deeply sampled blood TCRbeta repertoires from subjects exposed to, actively infected with, or recovered from COVID-19. The samples were drawn from the first 160 participants of the ongoing ImmuneRACE study and from over 950 subjects provided by 6 global collaborators. A freely available public database, intended as a resource for researchers studying the immune response to SARS-CoV-2, is where the repertoires were released. The material from the prospective study consisted of cDNA or gDNA derived from T cells, B-cell-depleted T cells, or PBMCs. What the research found in general, with its limitations: The amount of clinical and demographic metadata varied by source and participant and was provided uncurated.

Worth noting for this clone: Its antigen target is currently unknown. No clone much larger than this one lies a single base away; base qualities are absent.

From the germline V gene (reference sequence), CDR1 is GTSNPN and CDR2 is SVGIG. Counted from cysteine to phenylalanine, this CDR3 has 13 amino acids. The DNA shown is the 39-base CDR3, in frame from base 1. V loses 2 bases, J loses 2 bases, and the germline ends lie 7 bases apart. TCRbeta CDR3 regions were amplified from genomic DNA by means of the immunoSEQ Assay, a bias-controlled multiplex PCR. In the paper's pipeline: Within the assay, amplification of reference gene primers was used to estimate how many nucleated cells each sample contained. Sequence reads were collapsed and filtered to measure the absolute abundance of every unique TCRbeta CDR3 rearrangement. Productive Simpson clonality was computed per sample as the square root of Simpson's diversity index over productive rearrangements. TCRdb obtained this table from immuneACCESS and retained in-frame rearrangements with V and J assigned. These tables miss some clones; where compared with another copy, unresolved V genes account for less than half of the shortfall, and the remainder is unexplained. D and trimming come from the DNA, and the V and J calls and clone size come from that table. This sample has roughly 250,000 clones in its table, and roughly 85% of those were observed once. The top ten clones comprise 4% to 4.5% of the sample.

Participants in the prospective study were aged roughly 18 to 100 years, lived in under 30 United States geographic areas, and enrolled through a virtual design. Cohort assignment in the prospective study relied on participant-reported clinical history from a screening survey and a study questionnaire. For ImmuneRACE Cohort 3, a participant was defined as recovered based on two consecutive negative NP/OP PCR tests, clearance by a healthcare professional, or resolution of symptoms. Mobile phlebotomists in the prospective study collected whole blood, serum and a nasopharyngeal or oropharyngeal swab from every participant. Prospective study participants could optionally give additional blood draws and questionnaires over a roughly two-month period. Prospective study blood samples were shipped either frozen or at room temperature before DNA extraction.

This chain is built from TRBV30 and TRBJ1-3; no D gene call is confident. The sequence came from a woman in her 30s who had recovered from COVID-19. Sequencing was carried out using PBMCs or T cells enriched from blood (not recorded which). The nucleotides read TGTGCCTGGAGTAGCGGTGCTGGAAACACCATATATTTT. This yields the protein CAWSSGAGNTIYF.